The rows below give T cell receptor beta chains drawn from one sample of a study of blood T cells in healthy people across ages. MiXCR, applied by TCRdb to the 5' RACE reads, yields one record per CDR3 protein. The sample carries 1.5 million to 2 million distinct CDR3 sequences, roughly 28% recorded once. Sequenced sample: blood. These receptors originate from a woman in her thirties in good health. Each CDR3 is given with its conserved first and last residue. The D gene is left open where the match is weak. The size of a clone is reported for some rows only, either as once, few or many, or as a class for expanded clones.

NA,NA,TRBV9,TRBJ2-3,TGTGCCAGCAGCGCCACGCTAGGGAGAGGCACAGATACGCAGTATTTT,CASSATLGRGTDTQYF
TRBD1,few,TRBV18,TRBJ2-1,TGTGCCAGCTCGCAAAACCCGGGACAGGGCTATGAGCAGTTCTTC,CASSQNPGQGYEQFF
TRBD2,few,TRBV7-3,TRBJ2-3,TGTGCCAGCAGCTTAACAAGTCCTAGCGGGGGGTCAGAGATGCAGTATTTT,CASSLTSPSGGSEMQYF
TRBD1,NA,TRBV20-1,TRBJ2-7,TGCAGTGCTTATCGGGACAGGGGGCCCTACGAGCAGTACTTC,CSAYRDRGPYEQYF
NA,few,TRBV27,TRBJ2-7,TGTGCCAGCAGCAGAGACAGGAGTGGACTCTACGAGCAGTACTTC,CASSRDRSGLYEQYF
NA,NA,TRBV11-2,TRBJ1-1,TGTGCCAGCAGCCCCAGGAGAAAAGCTTTCTTT,CASSPRRKAFF
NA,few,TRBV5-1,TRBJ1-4,TGCGCCAGCAGCTTTGGGGCCTCAACTAATGAAAAACTGTTTTTT,CASSFGASTNEKLFF
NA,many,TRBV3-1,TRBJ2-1,TGTGCCAGCAGCCTGCGGGGCCAGAATGAGCAGTTCTTC,CASSLRGQNEQFF
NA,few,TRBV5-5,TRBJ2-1,TGTGCCAGCAGCTTTGGGGGGCGCAAGGTTATTAATGAGCAGTTCTTC,CASSFGGRKVINEQFF
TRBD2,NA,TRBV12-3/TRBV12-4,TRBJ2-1,TGTGCCAGCAGTAAGTCTCGGGGGGGCCTGGGTAATGAGCAGTTCTTC,CASSKSRGGLGNEQFF
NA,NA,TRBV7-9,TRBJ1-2,TGTGCCAGCAGCATACAGCCCCCCAGGGGCTACACCTTC,CASSIQPPRGYTF
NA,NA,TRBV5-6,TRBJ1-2,TGTGCCAGCAGCTATGATGACAGAAGCTTGGGCGGCTACACCTTC,CASSYDDRSLGGYTF
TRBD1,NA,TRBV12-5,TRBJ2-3,TGTGCTAGTGGTCCCTCAGGGGGCGAGGGAACAGATACGCAGTATTTT,CASGPSGGEGTDTQYF